A single sample gave rise to the 17 T cell receptor beta chains below, sequenced in a study of CXCR3-negative and CXCR3-positive naive CD8 T cells. Study observations and caveats: Higher TRB CDR3 hydrophobicity marked CXCR3-positive naive cells relative to CXCR3-negative naive cells.

The TRB libraries of cDNA were built by UMI-labeled 5' RACE. TCRdb re-called the 5' RACE reads; one entry per CDR3 protein, DNA not given. In all, the sample yields about 89,000 distinct CDR3 sequences. These receptors' antigens are unknown. Sequencing was carried out using naive CXCR3+ CD8+ T cells from blood. Subset defined: CD45RO-CCR7+CD27+CD95- naive CD8+ T cells expressing CXCR3 (TNR3+). The receptors come from a human donor in good health. Some clones in this sample may be carry-over from other donors' samples.

This rearrangement joins TRBV3-1 to TRBJ1-6. Germline values: CDR1 LGHDT, CDR2 YNNKEL (reference sequence). This CDR3 comprises 15 residues. The CDR3 spells CASSQESAQNSPLHF.

The V gene is TRBV25-1, the J gene TRBJ2-3; TCRdb selects TRBD1, and the lack of DNA leaves this call unchecked. The germline CDR1 and CDR2 sequences are MGHDK and SYGVNS. The CDR3 is 16 residues long. Here the CDR3 reads CASSEGQGASTDTQYF.

CDR3 sequence reads: CSAPNILGDLTSYNEQFF. J is TRBJ2-1 and V is TRBV20-1. Germline assignment: CDR1 DFQATT and CDR2 SNEGSKA (reference sequence). This CDR3 comprises 18 residues.

This chain joins TRBV7-6 and TRBJ2-1; as DNA is missing, the TRBD2 call by TCRdb cannot be tested. The CDR3 covers 21 residues. Per the germline V gene, CDR1 is SGHVS and CDR2 is FNYEAQ. The CDR3: CASSSPLASGIAGAPYNERFF.

This sequence joins TRBV12-3 or TRBV12-4 and TRBJ2-5; TCRdb outputs TRBD1, but without DNA this stays unchecked. The CDR3 totals 15 residues. CDR3 region: CASSHRDRVDETQYF.

The CDR3 protein is CSVRDRETEAFF. The V call is TRBV29-1, the J call TRBJ1-1; TCRdb calls TRBD1, which cannot be checked without DNA. The CDR3 contains 12 residues. CDR1 is SQVTM, CDR2 ANQGSEA, per germline. The entire variable domain, with the rest obtained from reference TRBV29-1 and TRBJ1-1, is as follows: SAVISQKPSRDICQRGTSLTIQCQVDSQVTMMFWYRQQPGQSLTLIATANQGSEATYESGFVIDKFPISRPNLTFSTLTVSNMSPEDSSIYLCSVRDRETEAFFGQGTRLTVV.

The chain recombines TRBV6-2 or TRBV6-3 with TRBJ2-4; checking the TCRdb D call of TRBD1 is not possible without DNA. The CDR3 spans 15 residues. CDR1 and CDR2 from the germline V gene are MNHEY and SVGEGT. CDR3 region: CASSYGGSRLNIQYF.

CDR3: CSVEGSDNYGYTF. The chain joins TRBV29-1 to TRBJ1-2. The CDR3 sequence is 13 residues long. Germline V lookup: CDR1 SQVTM, CDR2 ANQGSEA.

The chain carries TRBV12-3 or TRBV12-4 and TRBJ2-2; TCRdb returns TRBD1, unconfirmable since there is no DNA. This CDR3 contains 15 residues. Here the CDR3 reads CAISGTGANTGELFF.

The chain is built from TRBV29-1 and TRBJ2-4; TCRdb's assignment of TRBD1 cannot be checked, as there is no DNA. The CDR3 has 12 residues. Germline assignment: CDR1 SQVTM and CDR2 ANQGSEA. The CDR3 spells CSVDRGENIQYF.

The chain links TRBV29-1 to TRBJ2-1; the TRBD2 assignment by TCRdb is unverifiable without DNA. Germline CDR1 reads SQVTM; CDR2 reads ANQGSEA. This CDR3 has 13 amino acids. The CDR3 region is CSVEGLAYNEQSF.

The V and J genes are TRBV11-2 and TRBJ2-1. The CDR3 is 12 residues long. The germline CDR1 and CDR2 sequences are SGHAT and FQNNGV. CDR3 loop: CASTSLSDEQFF.

The rearrangement links TRBV7-8 to TRBJ2-7; TCRdb reports TRBD2, a call that lacks DNA to check it against. The CDR3 covers 15 residues. Germline V gene sequence: CDR1 SGHVS, CDR2 FQNEAQ. This CDR3 is CASSLGGSSWDEQYF.

V usage is TRBV29-1 and J usage is TRBJ1-1; as DNA is missing, the TRBD1 call by TCRdb cannot be tested. The CDR3 consists of 15 residues. From germline, CDR1 is SQVTM and CDR2 ANQGSEA. This CDR3 is CSVARLGTPNTEAFF.

This chain joins TRBV28 and TRBJ2-1; the TCRdb call, TRBD1, lacks DNA for checking. Germline V CDR1 and CDR2: MDHEN, SYDVKM. The CDR3 is 15 amino acids. The CDR3 sequence is CASSPPGDRPNEQFF.

This chain links TRBV28 with TRBJ1-1; TCRdb lists TRBD1, though no DNA is available to test this call. Germline V gene data show CDR1 as MDHEN and CDR2 as SYDVKM. The CDR3 is 14 residues long. The chain's CDR3 is CASSTPRGPFEAFF.

J is TRBJ2-5 and V is TRBV4-1. This CDR3 has 14 residues. Germline-derived CDR1 and CDR2 are MGHRA and YSYEKL. The CDR3 reads CASSQREVGETQYF.